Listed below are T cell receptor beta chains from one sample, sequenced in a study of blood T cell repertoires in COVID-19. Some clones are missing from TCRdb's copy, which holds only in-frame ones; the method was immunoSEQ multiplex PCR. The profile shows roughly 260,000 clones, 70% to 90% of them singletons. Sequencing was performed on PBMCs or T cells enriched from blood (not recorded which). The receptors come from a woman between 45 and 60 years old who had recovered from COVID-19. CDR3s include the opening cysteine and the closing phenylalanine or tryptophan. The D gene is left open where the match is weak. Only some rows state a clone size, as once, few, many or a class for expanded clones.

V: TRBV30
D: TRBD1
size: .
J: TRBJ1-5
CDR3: CAWSRPRDRGNQPQHF
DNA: TGTGCCTGGAGTCGACCCCGGGACAGAGGCAATCAGCCCCAGCATTTT

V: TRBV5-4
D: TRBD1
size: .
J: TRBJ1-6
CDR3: CASSLGQGQSPLHF
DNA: TGTGCCAGCAGCTTGGGGCAGGGACAGTCACCCCTCCACTTT

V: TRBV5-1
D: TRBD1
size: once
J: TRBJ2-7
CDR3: CASSKGTGLTYEQYF
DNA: TGCGCCAGCAGCAAAGGGACAGGACTAACCTACGAGCAGTACTTC

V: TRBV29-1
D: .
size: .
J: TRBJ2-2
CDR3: CSVSKTQNTGELFF
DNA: TGCAGCGTTTCCAAGACACAGAACACCGGGGAGCTGTTTTTT

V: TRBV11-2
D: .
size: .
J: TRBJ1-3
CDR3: CASSPPPGASGNTIYF
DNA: TGTGCCAGCAGCCCACCCCCTGGGGCCTCTGGAAACACCATATATTTT

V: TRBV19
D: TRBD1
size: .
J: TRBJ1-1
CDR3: CATRGAGGFTEAFF
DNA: TGTGCCACCCGGGGGGCAGGGGGCTTCACTGAAGCTTTCTTT

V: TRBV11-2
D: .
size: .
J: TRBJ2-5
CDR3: CASSRWGGPLQETQYF
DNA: TGTGCCAGCAGCCGCTGGGGGGGGCCACTCCAAGAGACCCAGTACTTC

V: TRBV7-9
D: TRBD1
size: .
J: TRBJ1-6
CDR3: CASSLGWGQINSPLHF
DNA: TGTGCCAGCAGCTTAGGATGGGGACAGATAAATTCACCCCTCCACTTT

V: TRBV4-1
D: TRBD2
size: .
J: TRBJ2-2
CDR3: CASSNLAGVSTGELFF
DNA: TGCGCCAGCAGCAACCTAGCGGGAGTGTCCACCGGGGAGCTGTTTTTT

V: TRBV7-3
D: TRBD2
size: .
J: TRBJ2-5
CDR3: CASSSTSSKETQYF
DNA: TGTGCCAGCAGCTCGACTAGCTCTAAAGAGACCCAGTACTTC